This T cell receptor beta chain was recorded in a study of cytomegalovirus exposure and HLA in healthy donors. Germline V lookup: CDR1 SGHVS, CDR2 FQNEAQ. Germline trimming cut 7 bases from V and 0 bases from J; bases unmatched to any gene: 8. There are 17 residues in the CDR3. PCR was performed using 60 Vbeta and 13 Jbeta primers. Only in-frame clones appear in the TCRdb table, and some are missing; sequencing was by immunoSEQ multiplex PCR. The repertoire has approximately 70,000 clones, approximately 80% of them found once; the top ten carry under 3%. The specimen was PBMCs. V and J are TRBV7-8 and TRBJ2-6; 8 positions match TRBD1. The sequence derives from a woman aged 30 to 39 in good health and CMV-seronegative. The CDR3 loop is CASIKDRVVSGANVLTF. As DNA, the CDR3 is TGTGCCAGCATCAAGGACAGGGTCGTCTCTGGGGCCAACGTCCTGACTTTC. Variable domain in full (rest from reference TRBV7-8 and TRBJ2-6): GAGVSQSPRYKVAKRGQDVALRCDPISGHVSLFWYQQALGQGPEFLTYFQNEAQLDKSGLPSDRFFAERPEGSVSTLKIQRTQQEDSAVYLCASIKDRVVSGANVLTFGAGSRLTVL.